The present TCR beta chain was sequenced within a study of blood T cell repertoires in COVID-19. Study context: Sites across the United States, Italy and Spain contributed samples from acute and convalescent COVID-19.

Trimming took off 4 bases at V and 4 bases at J, with 3 bases between the two ends. The CDR3 extends over 11 amino acids. Germline V lookup: CDR1 KGHDR, CDR2 SFDVKD. Profiling relied on immunoSEQ multiplex PCR, and the TCRdb table lists in-frame clones only, not all of them. The sample has hundreds of thousands of clones; roughly 85% are singletons. This clone was seen more than once but under ten times. This sequence was found in a woman aged 25-40 years with active or convalescent COVID-19. The V and J genes are TRBV24-1 and TRBJ1-1; no clear D gene. Input material: peripheral blood. The chain's CDR3 is CATSEATEAFF. The CDR3 DNA reads as TGTGCCACCAGTGAGGCCACTGAAGCTTTCTTT.